A selection of T cell receptor beta chains follows, all from one sample in a study of OX40 agonist ivuxolimab in advanced cancers. Clones were read by immunoSEQ multiplex PCR, and TCRdb kept only the in-frame ones, dropping some. The sample lists about 72,000 clones; about 89% were seen once. Here the sequenced sample was CD4+ or CD8+ T cells sorted from blood, taken in a trial of the OX40 agonist ivuxolimab. These receptors came from an adult with an advanced solid tumor such as melanoma, head and neck, liver or kidney cancer. Each CDR3 is given with its conserved first and last residue. Each record gives: clone size, CDR3 length, D gene, V gene, J gene, CDR3 DNA, CDR3 protein. A D gene is named only where the DNA matches it firmly. Clone size is shown for a subset of rows, as once, few, many or a class of expanded clone.

once	15	.	TRBV4-2	TRBJ1-3	TGTGCCAGCAGCCAAGTGGAGGGGTTGGGAAACACCATATATTTT	CASSQVEGLGNTIYF
.	16	.	TRBV28	TRBJ2-1	TGTGCCAGCAGTTTAGTGGGGGACTTTTCGTACGGTGAGCAGTTCTTC	CASSLVGDFSYGEQFF
.	15	.	TRBV14	TRBJ2-5	TGTGCCAGCAGCCAAGATTCGGGAGCGGAAGAGACCCAGTACTTC	CASSQDSGAEETQYF
.	15	.	TRBV11-2	TRBJ2-5	TGTGCCAGCAGCGACCCACTCGACCCCCCAGAGACCCAGTACTTC	CASSDPLDPPETQYF
.	16	TRBD1	TRBV11-2	TRBJ1-2	TGTGCCAGCAGCTTAGAGGTTAGGGGGACAGTTTATGGCTACACCTTC	CASSLEVRGTVYGYTF
.	16	.	TRBV11-3	TRBJ2-2	TGTGCCAGCAGCTCGTATAAGACAGCAAACACCGGGGAGCTGTTTTTT	CASSSYKTANTGELFF
once	14	TRBD2	TRBV6-5	TRBJ2-1	TGTGCCAGCAGTACCGGGGGGATTTGGAATGAGCAGTTCTTC	CASSTGGIWNEQFF
.	15	.	TRBV5-8	TRBJ2-1	TGTGCCAGCAGCTTAAGATGGAGCTCCTACAATGAGCAGTTCTTC	CASSLRWSSYNEQFF
once	15	TRBD1	TRBV19	TRBJ1-6	TGTGCCAGTAGTATGACAGGGGCGGGGAATTCACCCCTCCACTTT	CASSMTGAGNSPLHF
.	13	.	TRBV28	TRBJ1-1	TGTGCCAGCAGCGATACAGGACCCACCGAAGCTTTCTTT	CASSDTGPTEAFF
.	13	.	TRBV6-5	TRBJ1-2	TGTGCCAGCAGTCCTGGACCCCCACATGGCTACACCTTC	CASSPGPPHGYTF
once	15	.	TRBV7-9	TRBJ1-4	TGTGCCAGCAGCTTAGATGTGGGGGCTAATGAAAAACTGTTTTTT	CASSLDVGANEKLFF
.	14	.	TRBV27	TRBJ1-5	TGTGCCAGCAAAGTAACAGGGAATTATCAGCCCCAGCATTTT	CASKVTGNYQPQHF
.	14	TRBD1	TRBV6-6	TRBJ1-4	TGTGCCAGCAGCTTGACAGGGGTTGTTGAAAAACTGTTTTTT	CASSLTGVVEKLFF
few	15	.	TRBV19	TRBJ1-1	TGTGCCAGTATGAACTTGGACGGCAGAAACACTGAAGCTTTCTTT	CASMNLDGRNTEAFF
.	16	.	TRBV18	TRBJ2-6	TGTGCCAGCTCACCTGTCGGGGGGCCTGGGGCCAACGTCCTGACTTTC	CASSPVGGPGANVLTF
.	17	TRBD2	TRBV7-9	TRBJ2-3	TGTGCCAGCAGCCCCCCTCTAGCGGGAAAAAGCACAGATACGCAGTATTTT	CASSPPLAGKSTDTQYF
once	15	.	TRBV30	TRBJ1-5	TGTGCCTGGAGTGTAGGGACAACTAGCAATCAGCCCCAGCATTTT	CAWSVGTTSNQPQHF